The next 31 T cell receptor beta chains were all read from a single sample in a study of OX40 agonist ivuxolimab in advanced cancers. Measured with immunoSEQ multiplex PCR; TCRdb has only the in-frame clones, and not every one. The sample has about 80,000 clones, around nine tenths seen once. The specimen comprised CD4+ or CD8+ T cells sorted from blood, sampled in a trial of the OX40 agonist ivuxolimab. The receptors originated from an adult with an advanced solid tumor such as melanoma, head and neck, liver or kidney cancer.

The chain has TRBV5-1 and TRBJ2-5; D possibly corresponds to TRBD2 (5 bases). V lost 5 bases and J lost 5, with 10 bases in between. Per the germline V gene, CDR1 is SGHRS and CDR2 is YFSETQ. This CDR3 is 12 amino acids long. CDR3 nucleotides: TGCGCCAGCAGTACCGGGGAGGAGACCCAGTACTTC. It translates to CASSTGEETQYF. The complete variable domain, with remaining parts taken from reference TRBV5-1 and TRBJ2-5, reads KAGVTQTPRYLIKTRGQQVTLSCSPISGHRSVSWYQQTPGQGLQFLFEYFSETQRNKGNFPGRFSGRQFSNSRSEMNVSTLELGDSALYLCASSTGEETQYFGPGTRLLVL.

The chain carries TRBV7-9 and TRBJ2-1; 7 bases are shared with TRBD2. Germline values: CDR1 SEHNR, CDR2 FQNEAQ (reference sequence). The CDR3 loop spans 14 amino acids. Germline trimming cut 6 bases from V and 0 bases from J; bases unmatched to any gene: 2. CDR3 in DNA: TGTGCCAGCAGGCGGGAGAGCTCCTACAATGAGCAGTTCTTC. Translated: CASRRESSYNEQFF.

This clone has just one count. The chain links TRBV11-2 to TRBJ2-2; D might be TRBD1 (5 bases). This CDR3 region has 13 residues. Germline CDR1 is SGHAT and CDR2 is FQNNGV. The V and J ends lost 3 bases and 5 bases respectively, with 7 bases between them. In DNA form, the CDR3 reads TGTGCCAGCAGCTTTAAGGGGACCGGGGAGCTGTTTTTT. Its translation is CASSFKGTGELFF.

The chain links TRBV25-1 to TRBJ2-5, with TRBD1 identical over 8 bases. This CDR3 has 14 residues. Germline trimming cut 6 bases from V and 5 bases from J; bases unmatched to any gene: 8. CDR1 and CDR2 from the germline V gene are MGHDK and SYGVNS. CDR3 sequence: CASSPTGVRETQYF. CDR3 sequence (DNA): TGTGCCAGCAGCCCGACAGGGGTTAGGGAGACCCAGTACTTC.

The chain employs TRBV28 and TRBJ2-2; TRBD2 matches 7 bases. The germline V gene has CDR1 MDHEN and CDR2 SYDVKM. J was trimmed by 5 bases and V by 1 base; bases with no gene match: 7. This CDR3 region has 16 residues. The CDR3 spells CASSLSSGRGTGELFF. For the CDR3, the DNA is TGTGCCAGCAGTTTATCTAGCGGAAGAGGGACCGGGGAGCTGTTTTTT. Together with reference TRBV28 and TRBJ2-2, the CDR3 gives the full variable domain: DVKVTQSSRYLVKRTGEKVFLECVQDMDHENMFWYRQDPGLGLRLIYFSYDVKMKEKGDIPEGYSVSREKKERFSLILESASTNQTSMYLCASSLSSGRGTGELFFGEGSRLTVL.

The gene calls are TRBV5-8 and TRBJ2-2, with D unclear. Germline V gene lookup returns CDR1 SGHTS and CDR2 YDEGEE. The CDR3 is made up of 15 amino acids. The V end was cut by 0 bases, the J end by 7 bases, with 13 bases between. CDR3 nucleotides: TGTGCCAGCAGCTTGGGCCCAGGTGGAAACGGGGAGCTGTTTTTT. This translates into CASSLGPGGNGELFF.

The genes are TRBV5-1 and TRBJ2-7, with D perhaps matching TRBD1 or TRBD2 (6 bases each). Germline V CDR1 and CDR2: SGHRS, YFSETQ. V was shortened by 4 bases and J by 2 bases, with 13 bases between the two germline ends. The CDR3 contains 14 residues. The CDR3 is CASSDRGGTYEQYF. The CDR3 nucleotides are TGCGCCAGCAGCGACCGAGGGGGGACCTACGAGCAGTACTTC. Drawing the rest from reference TRBV5-1 and TRBJ2-7, the complete variable domain is KAGVTQTPRYLIKTRGQQVTLSCSPISGHRSVSWYQQTPGQGLQFLFEYFSETQRNKGNFPGRFSGRQFSNSRSEMNVSTLELGDSALYLCASSDRGGTYEQYFGPGTRLTVT.

The J gene is TRBJ2-5, the V gene TRBV6-5; no reliable D call. The V gene's germline CDR1 is MNHEY and CDR2 SVGAGI. V lost 6 bases and J 5 bases, leaving 13 bases between the germline ends. The CDR3 spans 13 residues. The CDR3 loop reads CASSKTKMETQYF. The CDR3 nucleotides are TGTGCCAGCAGCAAAACTAAGATGGAGACCCAGTACTTC.

The chain combines TRBV4-1 with TRBJ2-7; D not certain. This CDR3 has 18 amino acids. With 0 bases removed from V and 2 bases from J, the gap between germline ends came to 20 bases. Germline lookup yields CDR1 MGHRA and CDR2 YSYEKL. CDR3 region: CASSQDYPPTVYPYEQYF. Written as DNA, the CDR3 is TGCGCCAGCAGCCAAGACTACCCCCCTACAGTGTACCCCTACGAGCAGTACTTC.

This clone has only one observation. The chain carries TRBV10-1 and TRBJ2-5; D gene ambiguous. This CDR3 is built from 14 residues. V was pared by 4 bases and J by 5 bases, with 14 bases between. CDR1 WNHNN and CDR2 SYGVQD come from the germline V gene (reference sequence). The CDR3 sequence: CASSGGQIPETQYF. In DNA, the CDR3 is TGCGCCAGCAGTGGAGGTCAGATCCCGGAGACCCAGTACTTC.

The rearrangement links TRBV28 to TRBJ2-5; D gene uncertain. Germline-derived CDR1 and CDR2 are MDHEN and SYDVKM. The CDR3 contains 12 residues. V was pared by 7 bases and J by 5 bases, with 11 bases between. CDR3 region: CASTTLRETQYF. CDR3 in DNA: TGTGCCAGCACCACCCTGAGGGAGACCCAGTACTTC.

This clone was detected only once. The gene calls are TRBV5-1 and TRBJ2-1, with 7 bases matching TRBD2. This CDR3 is 15 amino acids long. Unmatched junction bases numbered 11, after V lost 7 bases and J lost 4 bases. The germline gives CDR1 SGHRS, CDR2 YFSETQ. The CDR3 reads CASSSGGVGYNEQFF. The CDR3 DNA follows: TGCGCCAGCTCCTCGGGGGGAGTGGGTTACAATGAGCAGTTCTTC.

This clone was observed a single time. This sequence joins TRBV5-1 and TRBJ2-1; 14 nucleotides agree with TRBD2. Germline assignment: CDR1 SGHRS and CDR2 YFSETQ. After removal of 0 bases from V and 14 bases from J, the junction contained 7 bases not matched to a gene. The CDR3 consists of 15 residues. CDR3 coding DNA: TGCGCCAGCAGCTTGGCCGGGACTAGCGGGAGCCGTGAGTTCTTC. It translates to CASSLAGTSGSREFF. Looking up the rest from reference TRBV5-1 and TRBJ2-1 gives the full variable domain: KAGVTQTPRYLIKTRGQQVTLSCSPISGHRSVSWYQQTPGQGLQFLFEYFSETQRNKGNFPGRFSGRQFSNSRSEMNVSTLELGDSALYLCASSLAGTSGSREFFGPGTRLTVL.

Of note for this clone: The same CDR3 also results from other DNA sequences found in this sample. V and J are TRBV6-1 and TRBJ2-2; D call uncertain. The CDR3 runs 12 residues. Germline V gene sequence: CDR1 MNHNS, CDR2 SASEGT. V lost 9 bases, J lost 4 bases, and 9 bases lay in between. The CDR3 loop is CASGKSTGELFF. CDR3 bases: TGTGCCAGTGGAAAAAGCACCGGGGAGCTGTTTTTT.

The chain recombines TRBV29-1 with TRBJ2-2; a possible D gene is TRBD2 (5 bases). The CDR3 loop spans 16 amino acids. Between the trimmed V and J ends, which lost 1 base and 4 bases, there was a span of 16 bases. Germline lookup yields CDR1 SQVTM and CDR2 ANQGSEA. The CDR3 DNA sequence: TGCAGCGTTGAAGGTCTTCCTCGCGGGTCCACCGGGGAGCTGTTTTTT. Residues: CSVEGLPRGSTGELFF.

J is TRBJ1-5 and V is TRBV6-5; 7 nucleotides match TRBD1. Germline V gene lookup returns CDR1 MNHEY and CDR2 SVGAGI. J lost 3 bases, V lost 5 bases, and 7 bases had no gene match. CDR3 length: 15 amino acids. In nucleotides, the CDR3 is TGTGCCAGCAGTACCCAACAGGGGAACAATCAGCCCCAGCATTTT. Protein: CASSTQQGNNQPQHF.

The V call is TRBV2, the J call TRBJ1-2; TRBD1 aligns across 9 bases. The V segment lost 2 bases and the J segment 5 bases; nucleotides outside the gene matches: 12. This CDR3 is 17 amino acids long. Germline-derived CDR1 and CDR2 are SNHLY and FYNNEI. Here the CDR3 reads CASSESRPQGAGYGYTF. As DNA, the CDR3 is TGTGCCAGCAGTGAATCCAGACCACAGGGGGCGGGGTATGGCTACACCTTC.

The V call is TRBV7-8, the J call TRBJ2-5; possible D gene TRBD2, 6 bases. This CDR3 is built from 14 residues. Germline V CDR1 and CDR2: SGHVS, FQNEAQ. V was shortened by 0 bases and J by 9 bases, with 14 bases between the two germline ends. In DNA form, the CDR3 reads TGTGCCAGCAGCTTAGCATGGCTCGGGACTGCCCAGTACTTC. It is translated as CASSLAWLGTAQYF.

The chain links TRBV18 to TRBJ2-5, with D perhaps assigned TRBD1 or TRBD2 (6 bases each). Germline loops: CDR1 KGHSH, CDR2 LQKENI. The V and J ends lost 4 bases and 4 bases respectively, with 13 bases between them. CDR3 length: 14 amino acids. CDR3 in DNA: TGTGCCAGCTCACAAGGGGGGATTCTAGAGACCCAGTACTTC. It is translated as CASSQGGILETQYF. The variable domain in full, with the rest retrieved from reference TRBV18 and TRBJ2-5, is NAGVMQNPRHLVRRRGQEARLRCSPMKGHSHVYWYRQLPEEGLKFMVYLQKENIIDESGMPKERFSAEFPKEGPSILRIQQVVRGDSAAYFCASSQGGILETQYFGPGTRLLVL.

The count of this clone is one. The V and J genes are TRBV7-9 and TRBJ2-7; 8 positions match TRBD2. The V and J ends lost 4 bases and 4 bases, in that order; junction bases with no gene match: 3. The CDR3 consists of 13 residues. Per germline, CDR1 SEHNR and CDR2 FQNEAQ (reference sequence). CDR3 loop: CASSSLAGYEQYF. CDR3 nucleotide sequence: TGTGCCAGCAGCTCGCTAGCGGGTTACGAGCAGTACTTC.

This sequence joins TRBV19 and TRBJ2-1, with TRBD2 as a possible D gene (7 bases). Germline V gene sequence: CDR1 LNHDA, CDR2 SQIVND (reference sequence). The CDR3 consists of 13 residues. V gave up 6 bases and J gave up 7 bases, with 13 bases separating them. This chain's CDR3 is CASRREGGNEQFF. The DNA for the CDR3 is TGTGCCAGTAGGAGGGAGGGGGGGAATGAGCAGTTCTTC.

The J gene is TRBJ2-3, the V gene TRBV29-1; D gene unclear. V shed 4 bases and J shed 2 bases, with 13 bases lying between them. This CDR3 comprises 14 residues. Germline lookup yields CDR1 SQVTM and CDR2 ANQGSEA. CDR3 protein: CSVGSLTTTDTQYF. CDR3 DNA: TGCAGCGTTGGAAGCCTCACTACCACAGATACGCAGTATTTT.

The chain joins TRBV6-6 to TRBJ1-2, with 7 bases matching TRBD1. V trimming: 6 bases; J trimming: 8 bases; junction bases outside the gene matches: 12. The CDR3 is 14 residues long. The germline CDR1 and CDR2 sequences are MNHNY and SVGAGI (reference sequence). Here the CDR3 DNA reads TGTGCCAGCAGCCCTTCCAGGGGGGAAATAGGCTACACCTTC. This gives the protein CASSPSRGEIGYTF.

The chain uses TRBV19 and TRBJ2-4; D is possibly TRBD1 or TRBD2 (5 bases each). CDR3 length equals 14 residues. The V gene's germline CDR1 is LNHDA and CDR2 SQIVND (reference sequence). Trimming took 7 bases from V and 11 from J, leaving 21 bases between them. CDR3 loop: CASNPEGFGRVQYF. The CDR3 nucleotides are TGTGCCAGTAATCCTGAGGGGTTTGGGCGTGTTCAGTACTTC.

The rearrangement links TRBV13 to TRBJ2-1; D is possibly TRBD1 (6 bases). The CDR3 has 14 amino acids. Looked up from germline, CDR1 is PRHDT and CDR2 is FYEKMQ (reference sequence). V lost 1 base to trimming and J lost 5 bases, with 9 bases between them. CDR3 nucleotide sequence: TGTGCCAGCAGCTTAGCGGCAGGGGACAATGAGCAGTTCTTC. Amino acids: CASSLAAGDNEQFF.

The chain is built from TRBV15 and TRBJ2-7, with 11 bases aligning to TRBD2. The CDR3 totals 22 residues. CDR1 and CDR2 (germline): LNHNV, YYDKDF (reference sequence). V dropped 1 base and J dropped 3; count of bases not matched to a gene: 23. The chain's CDR3 is CATSRAGESLAGVFLPNYEQYF. The CDR3 region has the DNA TGTGCCACCAGCAGAGCGGGGGAATCACTAGCGGGAGTCTTCTTACCGAACTACGAGCAGTACTTC.

This chain connects TRBV7-2 to TRBJ2-2; D possibly corresponds to TRBD2 (6 bases). The V and J ends lost 1 base and 9 bases respectively, with 15 bases between them. CDR1 and CDR2 (germline): SGHTA, FQGNSA. The CDR3 has 15 amino acids. The CDR3 DNA reads as TGTGCCAGCAGCTTAGAGAGCGGGCCTCCCAGGGAGCTGTTTTTT. This encodes CASSLESGPPRELFF.

The chain links TRBV12-5 to TRBJ1-2; 8 nucleotides agree with TRBD1. Germline V gene sequence: CDR1 LGHNT, CDR2 FRNRAP. This CDR3 is built from 15 residues. Trimming took 3 bases from V and 6 from J; bases not matched to a gene: 9. Here the CDR3 DNA reads TGTGCTAGTGGTTTAGCGACAGGGGATCATCATGGCTACACCTTC. Translating gives CASGLATGDHHGYTF.

This clone was seen a few times. CDR3 sequence (DNA): TGTGCCAGCACCGAGTCGGGAGGCAATCAGCCCCAGCATTTT. Residues: CASTESGGNQPQHF. The chain uses TRBV6-4 and TRBJ1-5; no clear D gene. Trimming removed 7 bases from V and 2 bases from J, with 12 bases in between. The CDR3 is 14 amino acids. Germline V gene data show CDR1 as MRHNA and CDR2 as SNTAGT.

This clone was recorded only once. V gene TRBV7-9 combines with J gene TRBJ2-3; 14 bases match TRBD2. CDR1 and CDR2 (germline): SEHNR, FQNEAQ (reference sequence). This CDR3 has 17 amino acids. Losses at the gene ends were 5 bases for V and 5 bases for J; bases not matched to a gene: 9. CDR3 nucleotides: TGTGCCAGCAGCCCAATAGGGACTAGCGGGAGTGGAGATACGCAGTATTTT. Protein sequence: CASSPIGTSGSGDTQYF.

The chain links TRBV2 to TRBJ2-3, with a possible D match to TRBD2 (6 bases). V was trimmed by 6 bases and J by 0 bases, leaving 16 bases between them. The CDR3 consists of 16 residues. Per the germline V gene, CDR1 is SNHLY and CDR2 is FYNNEI. CDR3 nucleotides: TGTGCCAGCAGGGGATTCCTAGCGTCTAGCACAGATACGCAGTATTTT. It specifies CASRGFLASSTDTQYF.